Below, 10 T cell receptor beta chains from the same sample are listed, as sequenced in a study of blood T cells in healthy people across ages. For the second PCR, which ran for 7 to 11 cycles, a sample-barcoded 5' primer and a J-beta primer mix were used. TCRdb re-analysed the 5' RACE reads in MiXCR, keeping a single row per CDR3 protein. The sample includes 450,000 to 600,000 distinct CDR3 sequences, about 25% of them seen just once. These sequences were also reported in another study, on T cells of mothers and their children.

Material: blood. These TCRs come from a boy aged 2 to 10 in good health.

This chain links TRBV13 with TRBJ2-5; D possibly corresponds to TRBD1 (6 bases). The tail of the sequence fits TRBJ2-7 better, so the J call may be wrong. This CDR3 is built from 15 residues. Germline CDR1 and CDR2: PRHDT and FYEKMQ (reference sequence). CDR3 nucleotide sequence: TGTGCCAGCAGCTTTAGACAGGAGACCTTCTACGAGCAGTACTTC. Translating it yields CASSFRQETFYEQYF.

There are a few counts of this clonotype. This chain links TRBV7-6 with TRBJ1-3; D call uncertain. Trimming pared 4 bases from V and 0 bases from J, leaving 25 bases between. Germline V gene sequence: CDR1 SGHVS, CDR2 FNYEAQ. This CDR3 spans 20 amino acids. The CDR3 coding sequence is TGTGCCAGCAGCTACCCCGTCAGACACCTTGCCCCGTCCTCTGGAAACACCATATATTTT. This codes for CASSYPVRHLAPSSGNTIYF.

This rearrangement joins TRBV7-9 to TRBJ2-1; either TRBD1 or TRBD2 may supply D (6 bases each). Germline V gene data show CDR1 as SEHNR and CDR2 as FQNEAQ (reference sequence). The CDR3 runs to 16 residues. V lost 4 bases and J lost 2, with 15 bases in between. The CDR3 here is CASSYRGETPYNEQFF. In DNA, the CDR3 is TGTGCCAGCAGCTATAGGGGGGAGACTCCCTACAATGAGCAGTTCTTC.

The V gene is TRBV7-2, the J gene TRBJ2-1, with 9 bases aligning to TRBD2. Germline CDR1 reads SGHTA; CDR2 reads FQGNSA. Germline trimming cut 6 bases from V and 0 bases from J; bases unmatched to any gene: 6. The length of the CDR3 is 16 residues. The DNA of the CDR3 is TGTGCCAGCAGTCTTAATAGCGGGAGCTCCTACAATGAGCAGTTCTTC. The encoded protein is CASSLNSGSSYNEQFF.

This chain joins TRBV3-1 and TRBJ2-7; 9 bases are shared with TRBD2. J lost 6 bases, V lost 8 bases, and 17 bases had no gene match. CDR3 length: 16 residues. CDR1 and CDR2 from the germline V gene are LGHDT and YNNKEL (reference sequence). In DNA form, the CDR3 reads TGTGCCAGCGGCTCTACTACTGGGACTAGCCGGGGCGAGCAGTACTTC. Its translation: CASGSTTGTSRGEQYF.

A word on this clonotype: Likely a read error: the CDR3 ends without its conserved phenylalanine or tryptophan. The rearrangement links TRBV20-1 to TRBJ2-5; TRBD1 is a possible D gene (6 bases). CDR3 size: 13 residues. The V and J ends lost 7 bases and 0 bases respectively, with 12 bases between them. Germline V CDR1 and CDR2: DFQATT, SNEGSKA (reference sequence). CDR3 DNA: TGCAGTGTAAGGACAGAGTACCAAGAGACCCAGTACTCC. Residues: CSVRTEYQETQYS.

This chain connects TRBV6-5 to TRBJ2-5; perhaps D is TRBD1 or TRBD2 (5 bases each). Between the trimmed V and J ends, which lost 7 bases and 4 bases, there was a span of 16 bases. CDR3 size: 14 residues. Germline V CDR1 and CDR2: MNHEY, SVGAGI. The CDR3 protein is CASKIGTPGETQYF. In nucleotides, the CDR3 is TGTGCCAGCAAAATCGGGACGCCGGGAGAGACCCAGTACTTC.

CDR3 DNA: TGCAGTGCTCCTCGGACAGGGGCCTTAACAACTAATGAAAAACTGTTTTTT. Its translation is CSAPRTGALTTNEKLFF. The chain couples TRBV20-1 to TRBJ1-4; 9 positions match TRBD1. Germline values: CDR1 DFQATT, CDR2 SNEGSKA (reference sequence). The ends lost 5 bases at V and 0 bases at J; junction bases unmatched: 10. The CDR3 has 17 residues.

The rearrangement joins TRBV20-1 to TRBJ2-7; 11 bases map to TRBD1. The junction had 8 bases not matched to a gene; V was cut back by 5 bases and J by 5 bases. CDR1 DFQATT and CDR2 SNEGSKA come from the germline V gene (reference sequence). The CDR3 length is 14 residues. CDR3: CSAPPGTGGDEQYF. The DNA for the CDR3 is TGCAGTGCTCCACCCGGGACAGGGGGGGACGAGCAGTACTTC.

Written as DNA, the CDR3 is TGCGCCAGCAGCCAAGAGGACAGGGTCGGATCCTACGAGCAGTACTTC. Its protein product is CASSQEDRVGSYEQYF. J is TRBJ2-7 and V is TRBV4-3, with 8 bases fitting TRBD1. Germline V lookup: CDR1 LGHNA, CDR2 YSLEER. The length of the CDR3 is 16 residues. J lost 1 base, V lost 0 bases, and 5 bases had no gene match.